Below, one TCR beta chain is given with its context. This entry comes from a study of OX40 agonist ivuxolimab in advanced cancers. V shed 5 bases, J shed 3 bases, and the junction held 8 bases outside the gene matches. The CDR3 extends over 15 amino acids. Germline V gene data show CDR1 as LNHDA and CDR2 as SQIVND (reference sequence). TCRdb's copy holds only in-frame clones and misses some; the assay was immunoSEQ multiplex PCR. The sample yields about 100,000 clones, roughly 90% seen once. The sequenced sample was CD4+ or CD8+ T cells sorted from blood, obtained in a trial of the OX40 agonist ivuxolimab. The V call is TRBV19, the J call TRBJ2-3; 7 bases agree with TRBD2. This clonotype originated in an adult with an advanced solid tumor such as melanoma, head and neck, liver or kidney cancer. The CDR3 nucleotides read TGTGCCAGTAGTCCCTGGGGGGGTGGAACAGATACGCAGTATTTT. This sequence encodes CASSPWGGGTDTQYF.